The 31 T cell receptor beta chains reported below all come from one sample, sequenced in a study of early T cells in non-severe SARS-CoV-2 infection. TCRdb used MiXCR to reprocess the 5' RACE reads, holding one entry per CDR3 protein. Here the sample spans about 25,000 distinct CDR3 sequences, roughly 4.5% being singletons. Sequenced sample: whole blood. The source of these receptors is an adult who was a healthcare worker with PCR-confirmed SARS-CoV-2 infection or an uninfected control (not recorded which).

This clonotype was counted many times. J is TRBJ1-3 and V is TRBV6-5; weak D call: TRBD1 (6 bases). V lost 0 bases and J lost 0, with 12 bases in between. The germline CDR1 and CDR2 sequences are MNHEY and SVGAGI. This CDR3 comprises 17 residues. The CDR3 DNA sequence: TGTGCCAGCAGTTACTCGTTACAGGGAATCTCTGGAAACACCATATATTTT. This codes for CASSYSLQGISGNTIYF.

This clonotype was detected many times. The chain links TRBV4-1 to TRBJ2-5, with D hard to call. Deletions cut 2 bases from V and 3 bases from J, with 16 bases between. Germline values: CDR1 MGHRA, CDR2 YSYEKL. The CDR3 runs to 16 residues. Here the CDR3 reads CASSQFRFVREETQYF. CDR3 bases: TGCGCCAGCAGCCAATTCCGATTCGTTCGGGAAGAGACCCAGTACTTC.

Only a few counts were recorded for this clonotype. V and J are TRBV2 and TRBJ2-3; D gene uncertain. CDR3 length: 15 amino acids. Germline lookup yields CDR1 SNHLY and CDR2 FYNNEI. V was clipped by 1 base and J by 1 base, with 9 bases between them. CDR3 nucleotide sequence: TGTGCCAGCAGTGAAGAGACTGGGGGCACAGATACGCAGTATTTT. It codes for CASSEETGGTDTQYF.

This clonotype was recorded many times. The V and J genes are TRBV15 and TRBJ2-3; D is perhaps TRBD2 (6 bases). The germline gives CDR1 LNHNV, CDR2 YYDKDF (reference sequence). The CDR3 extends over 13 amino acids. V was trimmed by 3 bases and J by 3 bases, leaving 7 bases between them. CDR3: CATSSGSTDTQYF. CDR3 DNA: TGTGCCACCAGCAGCGGGAGTACAGATACGCAGTATTTT.

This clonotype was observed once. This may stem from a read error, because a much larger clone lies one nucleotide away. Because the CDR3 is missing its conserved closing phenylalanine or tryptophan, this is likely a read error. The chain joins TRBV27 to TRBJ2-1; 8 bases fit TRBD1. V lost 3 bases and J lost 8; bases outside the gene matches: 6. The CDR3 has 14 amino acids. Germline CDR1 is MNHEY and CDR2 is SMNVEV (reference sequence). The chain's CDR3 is CASSFRQGAYEQFY. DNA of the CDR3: TGTGCCAGCAGTTTCCGGCAGGGGGCCTATGAGCAGTTCTAC.

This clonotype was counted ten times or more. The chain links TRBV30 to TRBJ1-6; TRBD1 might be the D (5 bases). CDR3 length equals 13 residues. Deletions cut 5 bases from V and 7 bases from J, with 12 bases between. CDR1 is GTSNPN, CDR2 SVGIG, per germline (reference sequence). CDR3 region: CAWGDVQNSPLHF. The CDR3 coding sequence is TGTGCCTGGGGGGACGTACAAAATTCACCCCTCCACTTT.

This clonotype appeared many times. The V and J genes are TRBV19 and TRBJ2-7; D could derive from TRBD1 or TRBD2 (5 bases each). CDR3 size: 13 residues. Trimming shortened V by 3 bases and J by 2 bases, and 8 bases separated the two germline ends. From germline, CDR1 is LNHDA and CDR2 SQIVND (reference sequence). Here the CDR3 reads CASSMPGPYEQYF. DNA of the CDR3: TGTGCCAGTAGTATGCCGGGACCCTACGAGCAGTACTTC.

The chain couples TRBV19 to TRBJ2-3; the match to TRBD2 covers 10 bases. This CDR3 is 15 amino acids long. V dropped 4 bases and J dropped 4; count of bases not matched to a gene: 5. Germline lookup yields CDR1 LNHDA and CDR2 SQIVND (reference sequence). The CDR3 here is CASSSASGSSDTQYF. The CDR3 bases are TGTGCCAGTAGTAGCGCTAGCGGGAGCTCAGATACGCAGTATTTT. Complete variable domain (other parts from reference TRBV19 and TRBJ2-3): DGGITQSPKYLFRKEGQNVTLSCEQNLNHDAMYWYRQDPGQGLRLIYYSQIVNDFQKGDIAEGYSVSREKKESFPLTVTSAQKNPTAFYLCASSSASGSSDTQYFGPGTRLTVL.

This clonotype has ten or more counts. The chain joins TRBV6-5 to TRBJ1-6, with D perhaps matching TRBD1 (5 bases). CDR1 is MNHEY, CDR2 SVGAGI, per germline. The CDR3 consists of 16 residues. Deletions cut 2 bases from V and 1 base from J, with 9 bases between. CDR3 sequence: CASSYVGQSYNSPLHF. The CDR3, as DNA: TGTGCCAGCAGTTACGTGGGGCAGTCCTATAATTCACCCCTCCACTTT.

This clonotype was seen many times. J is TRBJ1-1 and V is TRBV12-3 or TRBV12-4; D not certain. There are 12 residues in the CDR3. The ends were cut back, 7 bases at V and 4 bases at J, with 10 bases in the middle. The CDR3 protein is CASTSRGTEAFF. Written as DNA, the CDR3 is TGTGCCAGCACCAGCCGAGGCACTGAAGCTTTCTTT.

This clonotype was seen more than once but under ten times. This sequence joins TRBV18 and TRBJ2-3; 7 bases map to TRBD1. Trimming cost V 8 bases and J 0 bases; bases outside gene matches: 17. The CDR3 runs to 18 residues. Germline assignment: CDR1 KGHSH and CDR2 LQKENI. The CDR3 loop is CASNDLPRTGYSTDTQYF. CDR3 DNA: TGTGCCAGCAACGATCTCCCCCGGACAGGTTATAGCACAGATACGCAGTATTTT.

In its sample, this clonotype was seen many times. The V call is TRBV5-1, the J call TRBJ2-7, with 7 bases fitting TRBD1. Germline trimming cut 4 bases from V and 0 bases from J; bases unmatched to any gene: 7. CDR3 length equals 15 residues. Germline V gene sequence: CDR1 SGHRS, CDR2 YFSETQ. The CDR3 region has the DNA TGCGCCAGCAGCATCCGGGACAGCTCCTCCTACGAGCAGTACTTC. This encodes CASSIRDSSSYEQYF.

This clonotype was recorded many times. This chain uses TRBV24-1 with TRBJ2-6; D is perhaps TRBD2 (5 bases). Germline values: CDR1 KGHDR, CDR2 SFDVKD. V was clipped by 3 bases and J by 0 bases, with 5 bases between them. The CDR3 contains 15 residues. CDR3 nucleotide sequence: TGTGCCACCAGTGATACTAGCTCTGGGGCCAACGTCCTGACTTTC. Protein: CATSDTSSGANVLTF.

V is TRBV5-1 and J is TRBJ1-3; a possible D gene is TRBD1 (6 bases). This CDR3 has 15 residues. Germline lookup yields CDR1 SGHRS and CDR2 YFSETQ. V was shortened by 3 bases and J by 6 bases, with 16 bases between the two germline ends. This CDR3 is CASSSSGTTENTIYF. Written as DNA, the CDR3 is TGCGCCAGCAGCTCGTCCGGGACAACTGAAAACACCATATATTTT.

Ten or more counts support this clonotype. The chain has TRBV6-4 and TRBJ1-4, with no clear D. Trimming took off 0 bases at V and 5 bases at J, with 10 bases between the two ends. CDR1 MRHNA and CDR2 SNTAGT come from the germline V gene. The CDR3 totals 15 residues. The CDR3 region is CASSDSSGPNEKLFF. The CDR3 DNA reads TGTGCCAGCAGTGACTCTAGTGGACCGAATGAAAAACTGTTTTTT.

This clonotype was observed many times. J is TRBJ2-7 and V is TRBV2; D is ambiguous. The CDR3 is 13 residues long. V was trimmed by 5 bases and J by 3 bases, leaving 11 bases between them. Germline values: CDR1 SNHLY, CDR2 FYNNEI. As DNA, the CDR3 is TGTGCCAGCAGTTTTACAGTCAACTACGAGCAGTACGTC. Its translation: CASSFTVNYEQYV.

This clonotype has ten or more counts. CDR3 sequence (DNA): TGTGCCAGCAGCTTAGGGGGGACTAGCGGGAGGGCCAATGAGCAGTTCTTC. It encodes CASSLGGTSGRANEQFF. The rearrangement links TRBV7-3 to TRBJ2-1; 16 nucleotides match TRBD2. The CDR3 is 17 residues long. Unmatched junction bases numbered 4, after V lost 2 bases and J lost 6 bases. Germline V gives CDR1 SGHTA, CDR2 FQGTGA.

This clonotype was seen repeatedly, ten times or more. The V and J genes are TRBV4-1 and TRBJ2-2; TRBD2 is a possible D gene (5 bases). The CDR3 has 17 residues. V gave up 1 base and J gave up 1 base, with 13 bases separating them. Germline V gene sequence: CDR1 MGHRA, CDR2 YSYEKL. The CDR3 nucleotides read TGCGCCAGCAGCCAAGGTTCGGGGTGGCGGAACACCGGGGAGCTGTTTTTT. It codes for CASSQGSGWRNTGELFF.

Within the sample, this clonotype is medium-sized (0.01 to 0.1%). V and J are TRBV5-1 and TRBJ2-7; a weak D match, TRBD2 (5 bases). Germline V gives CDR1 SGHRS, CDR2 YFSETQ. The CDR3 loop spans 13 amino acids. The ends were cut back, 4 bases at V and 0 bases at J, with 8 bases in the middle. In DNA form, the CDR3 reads TGCGCCAGCAGCCGGGGTGACTCCTACGAGCAGTACGTC. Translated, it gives CASSRGDSYEQYV.

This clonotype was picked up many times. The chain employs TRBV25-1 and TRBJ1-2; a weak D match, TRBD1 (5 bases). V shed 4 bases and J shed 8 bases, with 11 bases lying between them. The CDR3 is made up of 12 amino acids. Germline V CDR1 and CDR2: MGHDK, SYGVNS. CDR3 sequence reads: CASSGQGEGYTF. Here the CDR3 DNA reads TGTGCCAGCAGTGGTCAGGGTGAAGGCTACACCTTC.

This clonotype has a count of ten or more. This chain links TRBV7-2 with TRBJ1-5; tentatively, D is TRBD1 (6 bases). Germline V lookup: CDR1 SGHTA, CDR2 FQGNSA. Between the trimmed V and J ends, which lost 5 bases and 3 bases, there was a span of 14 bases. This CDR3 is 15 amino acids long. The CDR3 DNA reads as TGTGCCAGCAGCGCCTACAGGGAGGACAATCAGCCCCAGCATTTT. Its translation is CASSAYREDNQPQHF.

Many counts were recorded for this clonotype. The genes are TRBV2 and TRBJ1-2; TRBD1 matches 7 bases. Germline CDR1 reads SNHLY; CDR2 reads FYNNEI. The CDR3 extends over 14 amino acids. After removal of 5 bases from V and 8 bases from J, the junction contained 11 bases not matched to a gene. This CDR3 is CASSYRQGARGYTF. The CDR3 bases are TGTGCCAGCAGTTACCGACAGGGAGCGAGGGGCTACACCTTC.

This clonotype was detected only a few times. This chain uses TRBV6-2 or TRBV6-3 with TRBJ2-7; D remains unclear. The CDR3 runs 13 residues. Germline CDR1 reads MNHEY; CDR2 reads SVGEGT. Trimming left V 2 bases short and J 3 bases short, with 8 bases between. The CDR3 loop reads CASSYQPNYEQYV. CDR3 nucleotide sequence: TGTGCCAGCAGTTACCAACCTAACTACGAGCAGTACGTC.

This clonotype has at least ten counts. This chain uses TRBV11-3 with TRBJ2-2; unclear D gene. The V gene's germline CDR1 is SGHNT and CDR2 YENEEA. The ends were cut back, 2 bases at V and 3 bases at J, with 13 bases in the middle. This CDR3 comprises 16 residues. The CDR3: CASSLSAWKYTGELFF. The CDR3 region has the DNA TGTGCCAGCAGCTTATCCGCGTGGAAGTACACCGGGGAGCTGTTTTTT. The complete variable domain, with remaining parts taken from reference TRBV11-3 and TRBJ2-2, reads EAGVVQSPRYKIIEKKQPVAFWCNPISGHNTLYWYLQNLGQGPELLIRYENEEAVDDSQLPKDRFSAERLKGVDSTLKIQPAELGDSAVYLCASSLSAWKYTGELFFGEGSRLTVL.

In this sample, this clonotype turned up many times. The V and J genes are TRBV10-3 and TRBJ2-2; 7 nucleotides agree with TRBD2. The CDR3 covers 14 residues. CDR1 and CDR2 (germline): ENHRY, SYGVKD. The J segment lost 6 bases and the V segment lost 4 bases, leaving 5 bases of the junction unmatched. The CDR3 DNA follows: TGTGCCATCAGTGGGACTAGTGGGTCCGGGGAGCTGTTTTTT. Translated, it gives CAISGTSGSGELFF.

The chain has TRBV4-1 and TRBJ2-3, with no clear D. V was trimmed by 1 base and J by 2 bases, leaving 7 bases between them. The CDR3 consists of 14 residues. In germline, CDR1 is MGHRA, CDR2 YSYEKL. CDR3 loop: CASSQVDLTDTQYF. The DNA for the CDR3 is TGCGCCAGCAGCCAAGTGGACCTCACAGATACGCAGTATTTT.

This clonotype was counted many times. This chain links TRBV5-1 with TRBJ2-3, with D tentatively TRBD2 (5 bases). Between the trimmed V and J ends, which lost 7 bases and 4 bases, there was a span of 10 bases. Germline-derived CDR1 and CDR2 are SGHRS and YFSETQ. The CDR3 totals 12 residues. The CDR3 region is CASAPDSDTQYF. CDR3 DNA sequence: TGCGCCAGCGCGCCGGACTCAGATACGCAGTATTTT.

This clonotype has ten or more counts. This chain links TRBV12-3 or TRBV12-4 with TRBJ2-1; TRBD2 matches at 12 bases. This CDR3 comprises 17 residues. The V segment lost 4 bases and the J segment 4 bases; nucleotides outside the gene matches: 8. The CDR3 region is CASSSQTSGRAYNEQFF. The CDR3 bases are TGTGCCAGCAGTTCCCAGACTAGCGGGAGAGCTTACAATGAGCAGTTCTTC.

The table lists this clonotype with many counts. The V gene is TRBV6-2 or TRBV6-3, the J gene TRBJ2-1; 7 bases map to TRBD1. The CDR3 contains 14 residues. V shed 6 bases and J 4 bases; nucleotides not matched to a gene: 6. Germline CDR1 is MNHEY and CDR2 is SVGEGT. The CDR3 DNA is TGTGCCAGCAGGCCGTGGGACAGTTACAATGAGCAGTTCTTC. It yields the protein CASRPWDSYNEQFF.

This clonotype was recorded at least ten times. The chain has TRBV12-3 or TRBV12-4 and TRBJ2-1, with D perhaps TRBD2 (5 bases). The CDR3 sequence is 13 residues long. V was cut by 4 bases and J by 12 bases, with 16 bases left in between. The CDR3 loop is CASSSGQFAGQFF. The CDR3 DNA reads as TGTGCCAGCAGTTCGGGCCAATTCGCGGGGCAGTTCTTC.

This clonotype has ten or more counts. In DNA, the CDR3 is TGTGCCAGCAGCTTAGGAAGACTGGCAGGCTTTTGGACAGATACGCAGTATTTT. Its translation is CASSLGRLAGFWTDTQYF. The chain carries TRBV7-2 and TRBJ2-3; D is unclear. CDR3 size: 18 residues. Trimming took off 1 base at V and 3 bases at J, with 20 bases between the two ends. Germline CDR1 SGHTA, CDR2 FQGNSA. The whole variable domain, remainder taken from reference TRBV7-2 and TRBJ2-3, is GAGVSQSPSNKVTEKGKDVELRCDPISGHTALYWYRQSLGQGLEFLIYFQGNSAPDKSGLPSDRFSAERTGGSVSTLTIQRTQQEDSAVYLCASSLGRLAGFWTDTQYFGPGTRLTVL.